The present entry profiles one TCR beta chain with its context. The data are from a study of technical replicates of blood from a few donors. Looked up from germline, CDR1 is MDHEN and CDR2 is SYDVKM. The CDR3 is made up of 15 amino acids. V dropped 6 bases and J dropped 6; count of bases not matched to a gene: 10. The table came from immunoSEQ multiplex PCR; TCRdb's copy has only in-frame clones and leaves some out. Of approximately 15,000 clones detected, roughly 84% appear once; the ten largest clones hold 9.5% to 15%. The receptor was derived from a human donor in good health. This sequence joins TRBV28 and TRBJ2-5; TRBD1 aligns across 10 bases. The specimen sequenced was PBMCs. The CDR3 spells CASRHRTGGEKTQYF. CDR3 bases: TGTGCCAGCAGACACCGGACAGGGGGGGAAAAGACCCAGTACTTC.